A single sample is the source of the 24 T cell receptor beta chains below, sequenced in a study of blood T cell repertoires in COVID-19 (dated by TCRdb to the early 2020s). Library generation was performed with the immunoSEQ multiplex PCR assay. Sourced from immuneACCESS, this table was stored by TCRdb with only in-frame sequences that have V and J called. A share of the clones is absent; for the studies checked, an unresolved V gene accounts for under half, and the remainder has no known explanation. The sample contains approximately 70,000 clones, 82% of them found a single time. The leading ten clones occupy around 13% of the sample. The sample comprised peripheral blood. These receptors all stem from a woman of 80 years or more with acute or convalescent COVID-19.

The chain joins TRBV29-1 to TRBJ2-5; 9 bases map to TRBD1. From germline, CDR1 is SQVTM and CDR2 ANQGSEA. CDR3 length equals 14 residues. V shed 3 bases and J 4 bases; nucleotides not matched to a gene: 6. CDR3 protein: CSVEGQGVGETQYF. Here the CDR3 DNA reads TGCAGCGTTGAGGGACAGGGTGTGGGAGAGACCCAGTACTTC.

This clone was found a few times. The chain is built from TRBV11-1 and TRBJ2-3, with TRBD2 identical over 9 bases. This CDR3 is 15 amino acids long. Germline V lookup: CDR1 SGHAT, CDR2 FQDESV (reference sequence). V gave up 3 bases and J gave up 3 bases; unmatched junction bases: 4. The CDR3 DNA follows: TGTGCCAGCAGCTTGGGGACTAGCTTTACAGATACGCAGTATTTT. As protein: CASSLGTSFTDTQYF.

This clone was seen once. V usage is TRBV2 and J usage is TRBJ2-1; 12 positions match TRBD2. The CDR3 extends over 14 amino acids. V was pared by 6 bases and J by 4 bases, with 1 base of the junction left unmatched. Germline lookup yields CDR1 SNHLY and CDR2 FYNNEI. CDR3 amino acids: CASRTSGGYNEQFF. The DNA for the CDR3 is TGTGCCAGCAGGACTAGCGGGGGTTACAATGAGCAGTTCTTC.

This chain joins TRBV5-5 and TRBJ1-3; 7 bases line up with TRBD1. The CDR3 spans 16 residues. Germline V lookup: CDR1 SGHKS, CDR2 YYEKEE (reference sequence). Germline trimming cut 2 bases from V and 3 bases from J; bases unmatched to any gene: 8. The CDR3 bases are TGTGCCAGCAGCTTTACAGGGGCCGCAGGTGGAAACACCATATATTTT. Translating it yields CASSFTGAAGGNTIYF. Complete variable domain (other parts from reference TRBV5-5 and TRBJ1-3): DAGVTQSPTHLIKTRGQQVTLRCSPISGHKSVSWYQQVLGQGPQFIFQYYEKEERGRGNFPDRFSARQFPNYSSELNVNALLLGDSALYLCASSFTGAAGGNTIYFGEGSWLTVV.

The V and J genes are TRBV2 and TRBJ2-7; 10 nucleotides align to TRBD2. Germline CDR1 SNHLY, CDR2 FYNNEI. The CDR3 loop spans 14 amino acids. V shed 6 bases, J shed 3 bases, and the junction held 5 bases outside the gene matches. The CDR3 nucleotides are TGTGCCAGCAGAAGCGGGAGGGGAGACTACGAGCAGTACTTC. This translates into CASRSGRGDYEQYF.

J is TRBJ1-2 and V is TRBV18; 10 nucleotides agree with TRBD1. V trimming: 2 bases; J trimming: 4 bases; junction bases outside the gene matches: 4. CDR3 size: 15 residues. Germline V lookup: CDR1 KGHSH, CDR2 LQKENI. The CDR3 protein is CASSPWDRGSYGYTF. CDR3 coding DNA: TGTGCCAGCTCACCATGGGACAGGGGAAGCTATGGCTACACCTTC. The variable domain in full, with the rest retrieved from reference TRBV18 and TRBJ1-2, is NAGVMQNPRHLVRRRGQEARLRCSPMKGHSHVYWYRQLPEEGLKFMVYLQKENIIDESGMPKERFSAEFPKEGPSILRIQQVVRGDSAAYFCASSPWDRGSYGYTFGSGTRLTVV.

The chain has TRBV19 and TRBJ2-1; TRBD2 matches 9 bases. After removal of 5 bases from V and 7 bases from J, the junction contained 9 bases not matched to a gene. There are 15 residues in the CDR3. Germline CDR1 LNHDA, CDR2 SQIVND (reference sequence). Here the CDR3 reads CASSLLAGSRNEQFF. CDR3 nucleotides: TGTGCCAGTAGTCTGCTAGCGGGAAGTAGGAATGAGCAGTTCTTC.

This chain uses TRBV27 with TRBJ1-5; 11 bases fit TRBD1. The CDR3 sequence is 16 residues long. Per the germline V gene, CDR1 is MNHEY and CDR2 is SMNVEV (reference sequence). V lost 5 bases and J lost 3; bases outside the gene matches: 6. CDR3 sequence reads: CASSVWTGGPNQPQHF. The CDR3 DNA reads TGTGCCAGCAGTGTTTGGACAGGGGGCCCCAATCAGCCCCAGCATTTT.

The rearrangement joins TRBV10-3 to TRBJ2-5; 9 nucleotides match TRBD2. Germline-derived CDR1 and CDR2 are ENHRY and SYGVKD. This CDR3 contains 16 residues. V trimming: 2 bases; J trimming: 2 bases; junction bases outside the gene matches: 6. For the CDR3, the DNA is TGTGCCATCAGTGAGATGACTAGCGGAGTACAAGAGACCCAGTACTTC. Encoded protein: CAISEMTSGVQETQYF.

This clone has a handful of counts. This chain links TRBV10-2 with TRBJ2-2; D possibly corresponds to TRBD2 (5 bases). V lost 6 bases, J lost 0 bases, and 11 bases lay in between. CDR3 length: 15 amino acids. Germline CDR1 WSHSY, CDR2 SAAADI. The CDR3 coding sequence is TGCGCCAGCAGGGTGGACGGGACGAACACCGGGGAGCTGTTTTTT. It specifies CASRVDGTNTGELFF.

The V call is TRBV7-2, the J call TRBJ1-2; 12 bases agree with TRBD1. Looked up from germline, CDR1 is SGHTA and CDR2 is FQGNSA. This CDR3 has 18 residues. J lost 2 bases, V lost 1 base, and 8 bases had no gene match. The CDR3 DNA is TGTGCCAGCAGCTTAGACTTCTCCGGGACAGGGGGCAACTATGGCTACACCTTC. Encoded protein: CASSLDFSGTGGNYGYTF.

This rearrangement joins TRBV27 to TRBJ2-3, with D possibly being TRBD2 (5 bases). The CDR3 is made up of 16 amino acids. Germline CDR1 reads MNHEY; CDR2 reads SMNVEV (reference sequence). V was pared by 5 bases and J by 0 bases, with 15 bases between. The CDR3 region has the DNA TGTGCCAGCAGTCCCCGGCGGACTGGTAGCACAGATACGCAGTATTTT. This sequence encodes CASSPRRTGSTDTQYF.

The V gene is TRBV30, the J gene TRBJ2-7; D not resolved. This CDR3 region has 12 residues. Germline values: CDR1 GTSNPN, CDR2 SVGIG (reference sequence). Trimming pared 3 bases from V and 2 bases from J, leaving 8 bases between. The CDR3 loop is CAWSPPAYEQYF. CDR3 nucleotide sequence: TGTGCCTGGAGCCCCCCGGCCTACGAGCAGTACTTC.

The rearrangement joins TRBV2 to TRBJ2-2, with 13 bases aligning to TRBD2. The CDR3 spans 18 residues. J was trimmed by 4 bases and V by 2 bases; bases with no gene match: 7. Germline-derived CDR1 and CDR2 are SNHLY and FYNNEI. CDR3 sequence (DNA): TGTGCCAGCAGTGAAACAGAGAGACTAGCGGGGGGCACCGGGGAGCTGTTTTTT. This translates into CASSETERLAGGTGELFF.

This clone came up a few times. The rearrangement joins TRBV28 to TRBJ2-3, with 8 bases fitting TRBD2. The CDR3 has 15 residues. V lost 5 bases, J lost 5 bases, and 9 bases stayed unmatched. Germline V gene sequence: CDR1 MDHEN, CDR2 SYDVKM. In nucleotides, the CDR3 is TGTGCCAGCAGTGGGACGGGAGGGCCCAGAGATACGCAGTATTTT. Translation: CASSGTGGPRDTQYF.

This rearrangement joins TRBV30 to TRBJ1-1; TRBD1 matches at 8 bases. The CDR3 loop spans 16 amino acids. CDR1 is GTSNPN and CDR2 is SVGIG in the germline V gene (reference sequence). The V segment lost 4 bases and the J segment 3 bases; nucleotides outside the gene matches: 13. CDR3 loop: CAWNPGQGGIDTEAFF. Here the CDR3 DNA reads TGTGCCTGGAATCCAGGACAGGGAGGGATAGACACTGAAGCTTTCTTT.

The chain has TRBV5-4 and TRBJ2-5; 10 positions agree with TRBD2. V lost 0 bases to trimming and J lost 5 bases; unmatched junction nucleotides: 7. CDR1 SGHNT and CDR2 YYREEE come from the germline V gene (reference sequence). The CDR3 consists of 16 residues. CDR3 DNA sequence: TGTGCCAGCAGCTTGGGCAGCGGGAGGGCCGTCGAGACCCAGTACTTC. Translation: CASSLGSGRAVETQYF.

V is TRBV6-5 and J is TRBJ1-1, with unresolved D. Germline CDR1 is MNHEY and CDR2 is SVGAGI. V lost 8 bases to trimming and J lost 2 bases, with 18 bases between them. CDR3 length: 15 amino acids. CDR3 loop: CASETGMRVNTEAFF. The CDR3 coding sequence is TGTGCCAGCGAGACTGGAATGAGGGTAAACACTGAAGCTTTCTTT.

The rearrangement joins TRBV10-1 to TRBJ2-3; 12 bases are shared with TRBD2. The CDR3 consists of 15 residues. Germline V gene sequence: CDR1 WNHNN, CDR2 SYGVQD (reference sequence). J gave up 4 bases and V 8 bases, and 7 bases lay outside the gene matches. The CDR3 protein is CASHSGLAGPDTQYF. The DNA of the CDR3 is TGCGCCAGCCATTCGGGACTAGCGGGCCCAGATACGCAGTATTTT.

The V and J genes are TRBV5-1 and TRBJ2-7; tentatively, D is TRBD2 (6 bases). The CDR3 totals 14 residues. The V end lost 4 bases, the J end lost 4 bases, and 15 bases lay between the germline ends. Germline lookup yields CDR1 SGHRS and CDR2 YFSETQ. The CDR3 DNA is TGCGCCAGCAGCCCCGGCGGGGTAAGATACGAGCAGTACTTC. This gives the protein CASSPGGVRYEQYF.

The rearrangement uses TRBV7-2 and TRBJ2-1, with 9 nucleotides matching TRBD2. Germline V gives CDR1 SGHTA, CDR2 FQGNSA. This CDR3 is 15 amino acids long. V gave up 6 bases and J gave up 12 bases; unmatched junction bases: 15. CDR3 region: CASRYETSGQFGQFF. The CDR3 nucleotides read TGTGCCAGCAGATACGAGACTAGCGGCCAATTTGGGCAGTTCTTC.

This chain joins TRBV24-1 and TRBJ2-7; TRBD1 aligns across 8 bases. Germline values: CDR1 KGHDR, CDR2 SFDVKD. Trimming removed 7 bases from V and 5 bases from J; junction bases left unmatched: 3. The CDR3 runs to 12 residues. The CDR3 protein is CATRSTGDEQYF. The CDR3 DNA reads TGTGCCACCAGGTCGACAGGGGACGAGCAGTACTTC.

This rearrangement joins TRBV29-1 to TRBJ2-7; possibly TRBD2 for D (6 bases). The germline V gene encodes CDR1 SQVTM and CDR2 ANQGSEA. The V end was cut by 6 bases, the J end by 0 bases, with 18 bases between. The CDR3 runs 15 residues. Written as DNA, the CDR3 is TGCAGCGTAGCTAACTTTCAGGGACTCTCCTACGAGCAGTACTTC. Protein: CSVANFQGLSYEQYF.

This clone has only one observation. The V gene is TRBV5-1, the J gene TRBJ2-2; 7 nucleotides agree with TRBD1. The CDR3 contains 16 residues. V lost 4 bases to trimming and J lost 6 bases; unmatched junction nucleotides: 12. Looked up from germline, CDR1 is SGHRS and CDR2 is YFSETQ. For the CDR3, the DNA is TGCGCCAGCAGCCTCCCGGCAGGGGGTCGGGCCGGGGAGCTGTTTTTT. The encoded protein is CASSLPAGGRAGELFF.